This T cell receptor beta chain appears in the sequencing data of a study of molecular identifiers for immune sequencing clone quantification (dated by TCRdb to about 2018). Study-wide context: For a replicate experiment, RNA from roughly 21,000 or 96,000 naive CD8 T cells was divided into five aliquots, and four of the five aliquots were sequenced. This methods study used CD8 T cells to benchmark TCR RNA copy counting and molecular-identifier clustering-based TCR repertoire sequencing (MIDCIRS).

This clonotype appeared a few times. The antigen it recognizes is unknown. No base quality information exists; no much larger clone differs at one position. Libraries of naive CD8 T cells were built from anywhere between about 19,000 and 1,000,000 sorted cells, with 10%, 30% or 50% of the purified RNA used. Naive CD8 T cells, defined as CD8+CD4-CCR7+CD45RA+, were FACS-sorted into RLT Plus buffer on a BD FACSAria II. To test detection sensitivity, Jurkat RNA equivalent to approximately nine TCR copies was spiked into samples of roughly 18,000-1,100,000 naive CD8 T cells. CD8 T cells were enriched with RosetteSep CD8+ T Cell Enrichment Cocktail and Ficoll-Paque, followed by ACK red cell lysis. Beyond this particular receptor, the publication reports: Modeling indicated about 3 TCR RNA copies recovered per cell, compared with 7.5 to 10 by digital PCR, which implies a capture efficiency of 25% to 35%. Spiked-in Jurkat TCR RNA equivalent to a single cell was reported to be detectable even among one million naive CD8 T cells. Clones above 20 RNA copies held over 99% of molecules in CMV-specific effector cells but under 1% in naive cells. The sizes of highly expanded clones could end up underestimated when identical TCR molecules share a barcode. Without barcode sub-clustering, chimeric consensus sequences inflated TCR diversity; chimeras reached as high as 47%. The naive libraries included spiked-in Jurkat TCR RNA (roughly 9 copies' worth), and this RNA is not part of the donor repertoire.

V loses 6 bases, J loses 4 bases, and the germline ends lie 23 bases apart. CDR1 SGHNT and CDR2 YYREEE were looked up in the germline V gene (reference sequence). From the cysteine up to the phenylalanine, the CDR3 has a length of 17 residues. Solely the CDR3 DNA is kept, with 51 bases framed from the first base. The method was PCR. The listed sequencing device is Illumina HiSeq 4000. Bulk TCR libraries were prepared as previously described, using TCR primers listed in Table S5. Purification of total RNA was performed with the Qiagen AllPrep DNA/RNA kit. Before analysis, reads from multiple sequencing runs of the same library were pooled. Per the original workflow: Only reads with exact TCR constant sequence were kept, trimmed to 150 nt, and grouped by their 12-nt molecular barcodes. Within each barcode group, reads were sub-clustered at a 15% Levenshtein threshold, and quality-weighted consensus sequences were built per RNA molecule. Non-functional sequences were removed, as were lower-count sequences one edit away from another. Based on a fit of two negative binomial distributions, barcode sub-clusters having less than 20% of the maximum read count were discarded. The public reads were reprocessed in TCRdb via fastp at Q25 and MiXCR, keeping in-frame beta chains. Here each entry gathers all rows of one CDR3 protein and keeps the most common genes and DNA. These V and J calls rely on TCRdb rather than the paper's analysis. Counted in this sample were just under 650,000 distinct CDR3 sequences; 20% of them appeared once. Of the sample, roughly 0.83% falls within the top ten clones.

Recombination joined TRBV5-4 with TRBJ2-1; the D gene may be TRBD1 or TRBD2, since each aligns over 5 bases. Input material: naive CD8+ T cells from blood, with Jurkat cell RNA spiked in. In the paper's terms, the cell subset or site label means: FACS-sorted CD8+CD4-CCR7+CD45RA+ naive T cells. This receptor was taken from a human donor in good health. Some libraries in this study had Jurkat cell RNA spiked in. The CDR3 here reads CASTAREARGPYNEQFF. The DNA is TGTGCCAGCACCGCGAGGGAAGCGAGGGGCCCTTACAATGAGCAGTTCTTC.